This T cell receptor beta chain was captured by sequencing in a study of prognosis after radiotherapy for stage I lung cancer. Other malignancies, prior chemotherapy and prior radiotherapy were absent in all patients, each of whom was node-negative on CT and PET/CT. The length of the CDR3 is 15 residues. Germline CDR1 is MDHEN and CDR2 is SYDVKM. From genomic DNA, two-round multiplex PCR was used to amplify TCR beta CDR3. Primers (each specific to one TRBV or TRBJ gene) were used in first-round PCR. From the multiplex PCR reads, TCRdb called clonotypes with MiXCR, one entry per CDR3 protein. Of 12,000 or so distinct CDR3 sequences in the sample, 30% to 40% were seen once. Concerning this clonotype: Compared with germline, one end of the junction differs, possibly owing to a read error.

Sequencing used PBMCs, obtained before or after stereotactic body radiation therapy (not recorded which). The clonotype originates from a donor aged 50 or older with non-small cell lung cancer. This chain links TRBV28 with TRBJ2-1; 9 bases fit TRBD1. This CDR3 is CASSRGTGRYNEQFF. CDR3 nucleotide sequence: TGTGCCAGCAGCCGCGGGACAGGGCGGTACAATGAGCAGTTTTTC.